This T cell receptor (beta chain) originates from a study of T cells in Graves' hyperthyroidism and ophthalmopathy. In the case of this clonotype: Its antigen is still unknown.

This CDR3 has 15 amino acids. Germline V gene sequence: CDR1 DFQATT, CDR2 SNEGSKA (reference sequence). Trimming took off 1 base at V and 0 bases at J, with 10 bases between the two ends. Study observations and caveats: Most expanded thyroid clonotypes above 0.001 also appeared in blood. From stable hyperthyroidism, ophthalmopathy was set apart by a 13 V-J model. The model's output predicted ophthalmopathy at a median of roughly 6.9 months prior to onset.

Thyroid ultrasound, orbital computed tomography, clinical symptoms, and serum thyroxine and TRAb underpinned diagnoses. Amplification yielded TCR beta CDR3 regions, with RNA transcripts as the source. A set of HTBI primers served as the primers for a first-round RT-PCR of the TCR CDR3. TCRdb analysed the multiplex PCR reads with MiXCR anew, one entry per CDR3 protein. This table has hundreds of thousands of distinct CDR3 sequences, approximately 36% appearing once. The chain couples TRBV20-1 to TRBJ1-3; a weak D match, TRBD1 (5 bases). This sequence was found in a woman between 40 and 55 years old with Graves' hyperthyroidism. Material for sequencing was blood. The CDR3 coding sequence is TGCAGTGCTAGAGTGGACACCCGCTCTGGAAACACCATATATTTT. Translating gives CSARVDTRSGNTIYF.